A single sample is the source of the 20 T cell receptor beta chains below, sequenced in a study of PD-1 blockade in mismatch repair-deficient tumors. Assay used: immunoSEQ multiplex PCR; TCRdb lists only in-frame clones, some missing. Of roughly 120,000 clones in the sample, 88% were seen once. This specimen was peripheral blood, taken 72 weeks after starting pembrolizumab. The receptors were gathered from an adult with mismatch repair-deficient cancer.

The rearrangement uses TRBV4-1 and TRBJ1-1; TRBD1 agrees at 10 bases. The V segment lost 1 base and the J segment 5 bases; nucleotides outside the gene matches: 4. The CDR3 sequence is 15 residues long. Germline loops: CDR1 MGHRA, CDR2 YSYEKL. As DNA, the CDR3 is TGCGCCAGCAGCCAAGGACAGGGGGCTGGGACTGAAGCTTTCTTT. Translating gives CASSQGQGAGTEAFF.

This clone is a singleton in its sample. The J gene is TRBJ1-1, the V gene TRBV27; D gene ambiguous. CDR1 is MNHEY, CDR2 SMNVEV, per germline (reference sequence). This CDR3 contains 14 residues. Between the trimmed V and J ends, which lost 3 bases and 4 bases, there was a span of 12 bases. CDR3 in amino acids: CASSLNLPTTEAFF. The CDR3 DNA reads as TGTGCCAGCAGTTTGAATCTGCCCACCACTGAAGCTTTCTTT.

The CDR3 reads CAIIIAPGGEQYF. CDR3 DNA: TGTGCCATAATCATTGCCCCCGGTGGCGAGCAGTACTTC. V gene TRBV10-3 combines with J gene TRBJ2-7; no firm D call. The CDR3 has 13 residues. The V and J ends lost 9 bases and 6 bases respectively, with 18 bases between them. Per the germline V gene, CDR1 is ENHRY and CDR2 is SYGVKD.

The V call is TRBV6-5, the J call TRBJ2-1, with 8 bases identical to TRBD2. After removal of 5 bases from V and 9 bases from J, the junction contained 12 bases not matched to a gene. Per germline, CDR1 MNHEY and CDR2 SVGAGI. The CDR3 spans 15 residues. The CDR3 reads CASSLPPSGSGEQFF. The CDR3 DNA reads TGTGCCAGCAGTCTCCCCCCCAGCGGGAGTGGTGAGCAGTTCTTC.

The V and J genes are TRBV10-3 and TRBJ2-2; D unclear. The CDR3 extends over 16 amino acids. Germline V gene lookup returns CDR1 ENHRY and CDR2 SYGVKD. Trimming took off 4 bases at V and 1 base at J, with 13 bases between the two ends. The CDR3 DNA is TGTGCCATCAGTGGTGCACGAGCAATGAACACCGGGGAGCTGTTTTTT. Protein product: CAISGARAMNTGELFF.

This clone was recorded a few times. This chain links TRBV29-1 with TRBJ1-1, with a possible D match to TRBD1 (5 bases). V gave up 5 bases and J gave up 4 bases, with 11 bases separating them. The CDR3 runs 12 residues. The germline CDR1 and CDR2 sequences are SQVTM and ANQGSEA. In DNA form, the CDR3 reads TGCAGCGTTCCAGAGGGGAGCACTGAAGCTTTCTTT. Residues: CSVPEGSTEAFF. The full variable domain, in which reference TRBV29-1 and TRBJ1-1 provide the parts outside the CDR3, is SAVISQKPSRDICQRGTSLTIQCQVDSQVTMMFWYRQQPGQSLTLIATANQGSEATYESGFVIDKFPISRPNLTFSTLTVSNMSPEDSSIYLCSVPEGSTEAFFGQGTRLTVV.

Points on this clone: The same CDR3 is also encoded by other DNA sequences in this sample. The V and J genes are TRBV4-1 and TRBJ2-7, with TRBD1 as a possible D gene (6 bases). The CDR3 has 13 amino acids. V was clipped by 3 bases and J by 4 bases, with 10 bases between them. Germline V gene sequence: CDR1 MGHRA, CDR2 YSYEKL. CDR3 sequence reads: CASSQGASYEQYF. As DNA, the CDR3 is TGCGCCAGCAGCCAGGGGGCTAGTTACGAGCAGTACTTC.

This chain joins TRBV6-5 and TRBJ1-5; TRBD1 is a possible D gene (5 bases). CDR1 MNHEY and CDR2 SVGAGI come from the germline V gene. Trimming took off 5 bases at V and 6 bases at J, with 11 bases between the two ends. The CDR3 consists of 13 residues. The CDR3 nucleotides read TGTGCCAGCAGTCGGGGCCCGAGTCAGCCCCAGCATTTT. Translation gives CASSRGPSQPQHF.

The CDR3, as DNA: TGTGCCAGTAGTATAGCGTCTGCCAGGGCGTACGCAGATACGCAGTATTTT. This sequence encodes CASSIASARAYADTQYF. The V gene is TRBV19, the J gene TRBJ2-3; possibly TRBD1 for D (5 bases). The CDR3 contains 17 residues. Germline assignment: CDR1 LNHDA and CDR2 SQIVND (reference sequence). Trimming shortened V by 1 base and J by 4 bases, and 18 bases separated the two germline ends.

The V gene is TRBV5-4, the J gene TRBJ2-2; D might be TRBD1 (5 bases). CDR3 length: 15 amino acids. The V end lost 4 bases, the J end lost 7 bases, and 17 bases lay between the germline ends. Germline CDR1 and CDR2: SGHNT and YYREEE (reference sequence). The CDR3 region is CASSGYGPQGGELFF. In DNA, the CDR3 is TGTGCCAGCAGCGGTTACGGGCCCCAGGGCGGGGAGCTGTTTTTT.

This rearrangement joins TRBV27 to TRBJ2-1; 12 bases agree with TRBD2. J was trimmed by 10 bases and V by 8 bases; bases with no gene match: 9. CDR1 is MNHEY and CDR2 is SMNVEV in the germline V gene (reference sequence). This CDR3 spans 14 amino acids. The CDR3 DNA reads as TGTGCCAGCCGCCTGACTAGCGGGAGATTGGAGCAGTTCTTC. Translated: CASRLTSGRLEQFF.

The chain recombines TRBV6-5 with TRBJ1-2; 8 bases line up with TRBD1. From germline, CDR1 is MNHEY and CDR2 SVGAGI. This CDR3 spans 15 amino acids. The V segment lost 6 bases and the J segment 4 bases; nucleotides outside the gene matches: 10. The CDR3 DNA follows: TGTGCCAGCAGCAGGACAGGGAGCGGGACCTATGGCTACACCTTC. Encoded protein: CASSRTGSGTYGYTF.

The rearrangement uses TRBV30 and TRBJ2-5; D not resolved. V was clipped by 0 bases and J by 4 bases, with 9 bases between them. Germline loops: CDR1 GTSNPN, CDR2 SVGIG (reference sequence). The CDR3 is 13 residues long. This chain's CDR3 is CAWSVEFIETQYF. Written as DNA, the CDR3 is TGTGCCTGGAGTGTAGAGTTTATAGAGACCCAGTACTTC.

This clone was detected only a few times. CDR3 loop: CASSEVSTDTQYF. The DNA of the CDR3 is TGTGCCAGCAGTGAAGTAAGCACAGATACGCAGTATTTT. V gene TRBV2 combines with J gene TRBJ2-3; D unresolved. CDR3 length: 13 amino acids. In germline, CDR1 is SNHLY, CDR2 FYNNEI. V was cut by 1 base and J by 0 bases, with 2 bases left in between.

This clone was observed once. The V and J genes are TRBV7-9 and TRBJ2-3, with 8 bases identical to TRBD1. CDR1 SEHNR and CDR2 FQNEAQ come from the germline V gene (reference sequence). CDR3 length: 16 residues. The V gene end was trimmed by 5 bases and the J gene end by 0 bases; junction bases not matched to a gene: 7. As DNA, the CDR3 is TGTGCCAGCAGCACAGCTCGGGACAGGAGCACAGATACGCAGTATTTT. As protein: CASSTARDRSTDTQYF. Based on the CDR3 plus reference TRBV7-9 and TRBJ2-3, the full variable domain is DTGVSQNPRHKITKRGQNVTFRCDPISEHNRLYWYRQTLGQGPEFLTYFQNEAQLEKSRLLSDRFSAERPKGSFSTLEIQRTEQGDSAMYLCASSTARDRSTDTQYFGPGTRLTVL.

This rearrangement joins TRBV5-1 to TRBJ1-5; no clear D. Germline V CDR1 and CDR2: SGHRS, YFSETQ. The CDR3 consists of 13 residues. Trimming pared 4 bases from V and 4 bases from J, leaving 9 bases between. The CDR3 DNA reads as TGCGCCAGCAGCATAGACGGAAATCAGCCCCAGCATTTT. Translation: CASSIDGNQPQHF.

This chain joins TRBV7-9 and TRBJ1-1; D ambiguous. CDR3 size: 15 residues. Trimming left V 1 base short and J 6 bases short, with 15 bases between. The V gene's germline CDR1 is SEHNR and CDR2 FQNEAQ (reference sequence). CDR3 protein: CASSLGSGTHAEAFF. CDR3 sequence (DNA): TGTGCCAGCAGCTTAGGGAGCGGTACCCACGCTGAAGCTTTCTTT. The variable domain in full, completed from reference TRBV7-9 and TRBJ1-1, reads DTGVSQNPRHKITKRGQNVTFRCDPISEHNRLYWYRQTLGQGPEFLTYFQNEAQLEKSRLLSDRFSAERPKGSFSTLEIQRTEQGDSAMYLCASSLGSGTHAEAFFGQGTRLTVV.

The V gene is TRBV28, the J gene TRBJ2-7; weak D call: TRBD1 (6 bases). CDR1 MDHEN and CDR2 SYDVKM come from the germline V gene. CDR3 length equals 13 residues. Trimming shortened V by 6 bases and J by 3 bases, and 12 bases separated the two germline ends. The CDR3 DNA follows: TGTGCCAGCAGCCGACAGGATATCTACGAGCAGTACTTC. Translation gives CASSRQDIYEQYF.

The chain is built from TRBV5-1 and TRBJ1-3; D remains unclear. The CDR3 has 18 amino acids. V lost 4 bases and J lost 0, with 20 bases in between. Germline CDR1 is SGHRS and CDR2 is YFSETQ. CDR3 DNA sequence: TGCGCCAGCAGCCTCAAAACGGACGGAGTCTTCTCTGGAAACACCATATATTTT. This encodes CASSLKTDGVFSGNTIYF.

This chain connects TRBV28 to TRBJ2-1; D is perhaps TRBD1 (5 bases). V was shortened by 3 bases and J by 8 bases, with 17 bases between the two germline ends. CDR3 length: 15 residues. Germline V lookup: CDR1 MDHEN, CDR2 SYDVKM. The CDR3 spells CASSFWVGSRDEQFF. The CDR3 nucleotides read TGTGCCAGCAGTTTTTGGGTTGGGTCCAGGGATGAGCAGTTCTTC.